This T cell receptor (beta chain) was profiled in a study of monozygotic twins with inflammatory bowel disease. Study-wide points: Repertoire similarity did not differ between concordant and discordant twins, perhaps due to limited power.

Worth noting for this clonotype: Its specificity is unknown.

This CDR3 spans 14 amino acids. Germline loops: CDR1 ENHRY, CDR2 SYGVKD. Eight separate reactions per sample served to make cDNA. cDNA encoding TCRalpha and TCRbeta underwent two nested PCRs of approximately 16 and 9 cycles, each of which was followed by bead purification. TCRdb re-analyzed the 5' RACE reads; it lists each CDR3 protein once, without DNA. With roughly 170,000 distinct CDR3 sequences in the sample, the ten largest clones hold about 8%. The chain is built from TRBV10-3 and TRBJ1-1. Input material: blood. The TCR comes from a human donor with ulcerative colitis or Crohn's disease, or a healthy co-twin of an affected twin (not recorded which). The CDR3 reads CATREVFMNTEAFF.